This TCR beta chain was sequenced in a study of regulatory T cells in long-lasting Graves disease. Researchers made TCR beta libraries by using iRepertoire HTBI primers and running Arm-PCR on CDR3 regions. TCRdb processed the multiplex PCR reads anew with MiXCR; each CDR3 protein has one entry. The table has around 420,000 distinct CDR3 sequences, roughly 16% seen once; the top ten hold about 20%. This clonotype was counted many times. J gave up 6 bases and V 6 bases, and 8 bases lay outside the gene matches. The CDR3 spans 14 residues. The time point: newly diagnosed GD, antithyroid drugs for less than 3 months. The authors made the TCR library using RNA they extracted from PBMCs.

This clonotype was sampled from a female donor with Graves disease. The sequenced sample was peripheral blood mononuclear cells (PBMCs), obtained at new diagnosis, from a patient treated with antithyroid drugs. The chain is built from TRBV12-3 or TRBV12-4 and TRBJ2-7, with 10 bases fitting TRBD1. The CDR3 bases are TGTGCCAGCAGGTCAGGGACAGGGGTCGTCGAGCAGTACTTC. Translation gives CASRSGTGVVEQYF.